This T cell receptor beta chain emerged from a study of blood T cell repertoires in COVID-19. Germline CDR1 is SGHTA and CDR2 is FQGNSA. Between the trimmed V and J ends, which lost 1 base and 2 bases, there was a span of 6 bases. CDR3 length: 14 amino acids. Some clones are missing from TCRdb's copy, which holds only in-frame ones; the method was immunoSEQ multiplex PCR. The sample includes 400,000 to 500,000 clones, approximately 90% of them seen just once. The sequenced sample consisted of PBMCs or T cells enriched from blood (not recorded which). This receptor was taken from a woman younger than 35 who had been exposed to COVID-19. The chain joins TRBV7-2 to TRBJ1-5; D is perhaps TRBD1 (6 bases). The CDR3 is CASSLEGGNQPQHF. CDR3 in DNA: TGTGCCAGCAGCTTAGAGGGGGGCAATCAGCCCCAGCATTTT.